This entry lists 19 T cell receptor beta chains sequenced from one sample in a study of T cells in Graves' hyperthyroidism and ophthalmopathy. Authors of the study amplified TCR beta CDR3 regions from RNA transcripts. The TCR CDR3 was amplified in a first-round RT-PCR using the HTBI primer set. Each CDR3 protein gets one entry after TCRdb re-called the multiplex PCR reads with MiXCR. This sample carries some 600,000 distinct CDR3 sequences, about 14% of them seen once, and the ten largest clones take 5.8%. Sequenced input: blood. These TCRs come from a woman aged 25 to 39 with Graves' hyperthyroidism that later progressed to Graves' ophthalmopathy.

This clonotype has just a few counts. The chain links TRBV13 to TRBJ2-1; TRBD1 agrees at 8 bases. From germline, CDR1 is PRHDT and CDR2 FYEKMQ (reference sequence). The CDR3 covers 13 residues. With V trimmed by 4 bases and J by 12 bases, 8 bases remained unmatched. The CDR3 bases are TGTGCCAGCAGCTCAGGTTCCGGGACAGGGCAGTTCTTC. Protein sequence: CASSSGSGTGQFF.

This clonotype was picked up many times. J is TRBJ2-5 and V is TRBV3-1; no reliable D call. The V end was cut by 4 bases, the J end by 9 bases, with 12 bases between. CDR3 length: 12 residues. The germline CDR1 and CDR2 sequences are LGHDT and YNNKEL (reference sequence). The CDR3 sequence: CASSPGPPAQYF. CDR3 coding DNA: TGTGCCAGCAGCCCCGGGCCCCCGGCCCAGTACTTC.

CDR3: CASSLTFVGTSGSNEQFF. CDR3 bases: TGTGCCAGCAGCTTAACGTTCGTAGGGACTAGCGGGAGTAATGAGCAGTTCTTC. The chain combines TRBV7-3 with TRBJ2-1, with TRBD2 matching over 14 bases. Germline CDR1 and CDR2: SGHTA and FQGTGA. V lost 0 bases, J lost 7 bases, and 8 bases stayed unmatched. This CDR3 has 18 amino acids.

The chain joins TRBV5-8 to TRBJ2-7; no definite D call. The CDR3 length is 14 residues. The V gene's germline CDR1 is SGHTS and CDR2 YDEGEE. Trimming stripped 1 base from V and 3 bases from J, with 11 bases between. CDR3 region: CASSLRFTGYEQYF. Here the CDR3 DNA reads TGTGCCAGCAGCTTGCGGTTCACCGGCTACGAGCAGTACTTC. Full variable domain (rest looked up from reference TRBV5-8 and TRBJ2-7): EAGVTQSPTHLIKTRGQQATLRCSPISGHTSVYWYQQALGLGLQFLLWYDEGEERNRGNFPPRFSGRQFPNYSSELNVNALELEDSALYLCASSLRFTGYEQYFGPGTRLTVT.

The CDR3 bases are TGCGCCAGCAGCCAAGTCGGCCTAGAAGAGCAGTACTTC. Translated, it gives CASSQVGLEEQYF. The chain uses TRBV4-1 and TRBJ2-7; D ambiguous. V was cut by 1 base and J by 7 bases, with 11 bases left in between. The CDR3 loop spans 13 amino acids. Germline CDR1 MGHRA, CDR2 YSYEKL.

The sample holds many counts of this clonotype. The chain couples TRBV7-9 to TRBJ2-3; TRBD2 agrees at 7 bases. The length of the CDR3 is 16 residues. Germline lookup yields CDR1 SEHNR and CDR2 FQNEAQ (reference sequence). Trimming cost V 5 bases and J 3 bases; bases outside gene matches: 11. CDR3 loop: CASSPAIAGTTDTQYF. CDR3 DNA sequence: TGTGCCAGCAGCCCCGCGATAGCGGGTACTACAGATACGCAGTATTTT.

The chain carries TRBV4-1 and TRBJ1-1; possibly TRBD1 for D (5 bases). Trimming cost V 4 bases and J 1 base, with 13 bases left between them. Germline lookup yields CDR1 MGHRA and CDR2 YSYEKL. CDR3 length equals 15 residues. CDR3 coding DNA: TGCGCCAGCAGCCTTGGGACGGTGGCGAACACTGAAGCTTTCTTT. It translates to CASSLGTVANTEAFF.

This clonotype appeared many times. Written as DNA, the CDR3 is TGTGCCAGCAGTTTACCGGACAGGGGGCCAGCTTTCTTT. As protein: CASSLPDRGPAFF. The rearrangement links TRBV28 to TRBJ1-1, with 11 bases matching TRBD1. This CDR3 is 13 amino acids long. With 2 bases clipped from V and 10 bases from J, the junction kept 3 bases outside the gene matches. Germline CDR1 and CDR2: MDHEN and SYDVKM.

The rearrangement uses TRBV30 and TRBJ1-1; D not resolved. Trimming took off 4 bases at V and 5 bases at J, with 11 bases between the two ends. Germline CDR1 and CDR2: GTSNPN and SVGIG (reference sequence). The CDR3 spans 12 residues. The CDR3 coding sequence is TGTGCCTGGAATCCCGGCAGGACTGAAGCTTTCTTT. It specifies CAWNPGRTEAFF.

This clonotype was seen a few times. The J gene is TRBJ2-1, the V gene TRBV24-1; no clear D gene. The CDR3 covers 15 residues. Trimming shortened V by 6 bases and J by 0 bases, and 11 bases separated the two germline ends. Germline-derived CDR1 and CDR2 are KGHDR and SFDVKD. Here the CDR3 reads CATSRGPLSYNEQFF. DNA for the CDR3: TGTGCCACCAGTAGAGGTCCCCTCTCCTACAATGAGCAGTTCTTC.

This clonotype has at least ten counts. The rearrangement links TRBV12-3 or TRBV12-4 to TRBJ1-6; maybe TRBD1 (6 bases). This CDR3 comprises 17 residues. Trimming took off 2 bases at V and 0 bases at J, with 11 bases between the two ends. The CDR3 DNA reads TGTGCCAGCAGTTTATCTGGACAGAGCTCCTATAATTCACCCCTCCACTTT. Its translation is CASSLSGQSSYNSPLHF.

The chain couples TRBV5-6 to TRBJ2-1; D is unresolved. The length of the CDR3 is 12 residues. CDR1 is SGHDT, CDR2 YYEEEE, per germline. V dropped 4 bases and J dropped 9 bases, with 11 bases sitting between them. The CDR3 region has the DNA TGTGCCAGCAGCCCATTACACGGTGAGCAGTTCTTC. Translation gives CASSPLHGEQFF.

This clonotype came up many times. The V call is TRBV5-8, the J call TRBJ2-7, with 8 bases identical to TRBD1. The germline V gene encodes CDR1 SGHTS and CDR2 YDEGEE. This CDR3 has 14 residues. V shed 5 bases and J 3 bases; nucleotides not matched to a gene: 7. DNA for the CDR3: TGTGCCAGCAGGTGGGACAGGCGGAGCTACGAGCAGTACTTC. The encoded protein is CASRWDRRSYEQYF.

About this clonotype itself: This may stem from a read error, because a much larger clone lies one nucleotide away. This chain joins TRBV3-1 and TRBJ2-7; perhaps D is TRBD1 or TRBD2 (5 bases each). Germline CDR1 reads LGHDT; CDR2 reads YNNKEL (reference sequence). This CDR3 spans 14 amino acids. The CDR3, as DNA: TGTGCCAGCAGCCTATACACCCGCCGGGACGAGCGGTACTTC. Its protein is CASSLYTRRDERYF.

This clonotype was counted many times. V and J are TRBV27 and TRBJ2-7; a weak D match, TRBD1 (6 bases). The V gene's germline CDR1 is MNHEY and CDR2 SMNVEV (reference sequence). Trimming removed 3 bases at V and 3 bases at J, with 9 bases between. The CDR3 is made up of 13 amino acids. CDR3 amino acids: CASSLGDIYEQYF. CDR3 sequence (DNA): TGTGCCAGCAGTTTGGGGGACATCTACGAGCAGTACTTC.

This clonotype was detected ten times or more. V gene TRBV27 combines with J gene TRBJ2-7, with D perhaps TRBD2 (5 bases). Germline V gene data show CDR1 as MNHEY and CDR2 as SMNVEV (reference sequence). The CDR3 is made up of 15 amino acids. The germline V and J ends were trimmed by 2 bases and 7 bases, with 18 bases remaining between them. The CDR3 bases are TGTGCCAGCAGTTTAGGGGTAGCGATAAACCCAGAGCAGTACTTC. Translated, it gives CASSLGVAINPEQYF.

This clonotype has a count of ten or more. CDR3 in DNA: TGTGCCAGCAGTGAGGGACAGGGTGACTATGGCTACACCTTC. Protein: CASSEGQGDYGYTF. The J gene is TRBJ1-2, the V gene TRBV2; 9 nucleotides align to TRBD1. Trimming took 3 bases from V and 3 from J; bases not matched to a gene: 2. There are 14 residues in the CDR3. CDR1 and CDR2 (germline): SNHLY, FYNNEI.

This clonotype has at least ten counts. This chain uses TRBV3-1 with TRBJ1-2, with TRBD1 as a possible D gene (6 bases). The germline V gene has CDR1 LGHDT and CDR2 YNNKEL (reference sequence). Trimming removed 8 bases from V and 2 bases from J, with 12 bases in between. The CDR3 runs to 13 residues. The CDR3 bases are TGTGCCAGCGGCCCCAGGGGCAACTATGGCTACACCTTC. This translates into CASGPRGNYGYTF.

This clonotype has a count of ten or more. The chain couples TRBV20-1 to TRBJ2-5, with D uncertain. The V gene lost 1 base and the J gene lost 4 bases, with 1 base spanning the gap. The CDR3 runs to 10 residues. Germline CDR1 reads DFQATT; CDR2 reads SNEGSKA (reference sequence). The CDR3 reads CSARAETQYF. The CDR3 DNA reads as TGCAGTGCTAGAGCAGAGACCCAGTACTTC.